Shown below are 10 T cell receptor beta chains from a single sample sequenced in a study of identifying expanded T cells in peripheral blood. TCRdb keeps only in-frame clones here, not all; method: immunoSEQ multiplex PCR. The repertoire consists of more than 80,000 clones, with roughly 88% occurring once and the leading ten covering over 3%. Input material: blood. The source of these receptors is a person aged 18 to 70 in good health.

The V and J genes are TRBV7-6 and TRBJ2-2; 8 bases agree with TRBD1. The CDR3 runs to 16 residues. Germline CDR1 reads SGHVS; CDR2 reads FNYEAQ. Trimming cost V 1 base and J 7 bases; bases outside gene matches: 8. The CDR3 here is CASSLVTGVLNGELFF. The CDR3 DNA follows: TGTGCCAGCAGCTTAGTGACAGGGGTGCTCAACGGGGAGCTGTTTTTT.

J is TRBJ1-5 and V is TRBV6-5, with unresolved D. Looked up from germline, CDR1 is MNHEY and CDR2 is SVGAGI. Trimming removed 4 bases at V and 10 bases at J, with 17 bases between. The CDR3 consists of 14 residues. CDR3: CASSLDVAIGPQHF. DNA for the CDR3: TGTGCCAGCAGTTTAGACGTAGCAATCGGACCCCAGCATTTT.

The rearrangement links TRBV7-2 to TRBJ1-6, with TRBD1 identical over 7 bases. Germline CDR1 is SGHTA and CDR2 is FQGNSA. This CDR3 is 16 amino acids long. The V segment lost 5 bases and the J segment 3 bases; nucleotides outside the gene matches: 7. DNA of the CDR3: TGTGCCAGCAGCCCTAGGACAGGACTCTATAATTCACCCCTCCACTTT. Residues: CASSPRTGLYNSPLHF.

The chain recombines TRBV9 with TRBJ1-3; unclear D gene. CDR3 size: 14 residues. CDR1 SGDLS and CDR2 YYNGEE come from the germline V gene. Trimming shortened V by 3 bases and J by 2 bases, and 9 bases separated the two germline ends. The CDR3 reads CASSANEPGNTIYF. CDR3 DNA sequence: TGTGCCAGCAGCGCGAATGAGCCTGGAAACACCATATATTTT.

The chain joins TRBV4-1 to TRBJ1-4; no definite D call. Germline loops: CDR1 MGHRA, CDR2 YSYEKL. The V end was cut by 7 bases, the J end by 0 bases, with 12 bases between. CDR3 length equals 15 residues. For the CDR3, the DNA is TGCGCCAGCAAACGATTTGTCTCAACTAATGAAAAACTGTTTTTT. Protein sequence: CASKRFVSTNEKLFF.

The V and J genes are TRBV6-1 and TRBJ1-3; D gene unclear. Germline CDR1 and CDR2: MNHNS and SASEGT. V lost 8 bases to trimming and J lost 4 bases, with 12 bases between them. This CDR3 is 13 amino acids long. The CDR3 DNA reads TGTGCCAGCGGAGGGTCGCAGGGAAACACCATATATTTT. Its protein product is CASGGSQGNTIYF.

The CDR3 bases are TGTGCCAGCAGTGCCTTGCCGGGCCCAGATACGCAGTATTTT. Translated, it gives CASSALPGPDTQYF. The J gene is TRBJ2-3, the V gene TRBV6-4; no firm D call. Germline CDR1 MRHNA, CDR2 SNTAGT. V was cut by 4 bases and J by 4 bases, with 12 bases left in between. The CDR3 is 14 amino acids.

This clone has more than one count but fewer than ten. The rearrangement links TRBV2 to TRBJ1-5; D possibly corresponds to TRBD1 (5 bases). V lost 8 bases, J lost 2 bases, and 10 bases lay in between. This CDR3 region has 13 residues. In germline, CDR1 is SNHLY, CDR2 FYNNEI. The CDR3, as DNA: TGTGCCAGCCAGGGTGAAGGCAATCAGCCCCAGCATTTT. Amino acid sequence: CASQGEGNQPQHF.

This chain connects TRBV19 to TRBJ2-1; TRBD2 matches 10 bases. The CDR3 is 17 residues long. The V and J ends lost 1 base and 4 bases, in that order; junction bases with no gene match: 7. Germline values: CDR1 LNHDA, CDR2 SQIVND (reference sequence). The CDR3 nucleotides read TGTGCCAGTAGTATAGTAGGAGCGGGGGGGATATACAATGAGCAGTTCTTC. Translating it yields CASSIVGAGGIYNEQFF.

This chain uses TRBV6-6 with TRBJ2-6; possibly TRBD2 for D (5 bases). The CDR3 extends over 14 amino acids. V was cut by 5 bases and J by 8 bases, with 13 bases left in between. The germline V gene has CDR1 MNHNY and CDR2 SVGAGI (reference sequence). CDR3 DNA: TGTGCCAGCAGTCCGCGCGGAGGCACCAACGTCCTGACTTTC. Its protein product is CASSPRGGTNVLTF.